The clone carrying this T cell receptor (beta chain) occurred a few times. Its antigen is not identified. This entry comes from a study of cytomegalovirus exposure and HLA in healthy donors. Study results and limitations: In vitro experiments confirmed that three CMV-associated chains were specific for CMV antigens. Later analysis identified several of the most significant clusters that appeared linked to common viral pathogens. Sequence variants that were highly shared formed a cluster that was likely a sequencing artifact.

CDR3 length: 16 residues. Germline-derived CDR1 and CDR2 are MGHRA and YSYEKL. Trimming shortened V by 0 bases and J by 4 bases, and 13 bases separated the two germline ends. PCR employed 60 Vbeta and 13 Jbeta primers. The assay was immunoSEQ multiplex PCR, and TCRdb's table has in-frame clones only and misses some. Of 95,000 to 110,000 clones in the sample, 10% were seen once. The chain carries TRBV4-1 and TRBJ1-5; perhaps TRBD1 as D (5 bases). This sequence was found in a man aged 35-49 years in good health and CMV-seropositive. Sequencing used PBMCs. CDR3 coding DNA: TGCGCCAGCAGCCAAGAGGGTTGGACAAAGAATCAGCCCCAGCATTTT. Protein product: CASSQEGWTKNQPQHF.